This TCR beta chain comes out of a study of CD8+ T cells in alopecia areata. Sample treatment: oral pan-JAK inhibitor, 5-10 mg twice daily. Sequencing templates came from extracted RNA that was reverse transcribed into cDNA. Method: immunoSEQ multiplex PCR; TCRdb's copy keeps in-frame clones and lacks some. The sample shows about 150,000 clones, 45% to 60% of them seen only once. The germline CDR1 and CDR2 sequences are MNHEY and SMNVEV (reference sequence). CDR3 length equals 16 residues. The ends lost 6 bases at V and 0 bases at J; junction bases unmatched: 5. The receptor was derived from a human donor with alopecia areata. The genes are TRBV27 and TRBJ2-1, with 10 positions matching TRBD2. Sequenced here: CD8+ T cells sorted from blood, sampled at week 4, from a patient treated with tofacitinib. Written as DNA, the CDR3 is TGTGCCAGCAGCTGGACTAGCGGACCCTCCTACAATGAGCAGTTCTTC. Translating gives CASSWTSGPSYNEQFF.